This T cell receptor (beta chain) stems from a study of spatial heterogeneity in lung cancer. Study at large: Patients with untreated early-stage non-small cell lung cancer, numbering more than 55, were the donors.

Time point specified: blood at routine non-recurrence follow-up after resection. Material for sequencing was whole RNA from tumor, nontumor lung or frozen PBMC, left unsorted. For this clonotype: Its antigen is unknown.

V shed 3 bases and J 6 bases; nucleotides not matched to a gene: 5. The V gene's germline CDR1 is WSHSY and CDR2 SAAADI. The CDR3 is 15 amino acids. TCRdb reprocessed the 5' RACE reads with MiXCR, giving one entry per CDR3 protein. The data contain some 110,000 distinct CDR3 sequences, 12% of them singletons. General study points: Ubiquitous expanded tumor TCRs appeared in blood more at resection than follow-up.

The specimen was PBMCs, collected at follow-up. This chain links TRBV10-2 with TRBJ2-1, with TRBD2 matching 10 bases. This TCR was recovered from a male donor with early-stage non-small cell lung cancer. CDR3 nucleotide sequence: TGCGCCAGCAGTGACAGGCTAGCGGGGGCCAATGAGCAGTTCTTC. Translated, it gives CASSDRLAGANEQFF.